The 25 T cell receptor beta chains presented below share a single source sample, sequenced in a study of monozygotic twins with inflammatory bowel disease. Following a re-call of the 5' RACE reads, TCRdb has one entry per CDR3 protein and lacks DNA. Its table lists around 380,000 distinct CDR3 sequences. Sequenced input: blood. The receptor source for this set is a human donor with ulcerative colitis or Crohn's disease, or a healthy co-twin of an affected twin (not recorded which).

The chain is built from TRBV6-5 and TRBJ1-1; no DNA is available, so the TRBD1 call from TCRdb remains unchecked. Germline V gene lookup returns CDR1 MNHEY and CDR2 SVGAGI. This CDR3 has 15 amino acids. CDR3: CASSYSPRDDFRAFF.

The chain joins TRBV3-1 to TRBJ1-1; absent DNA, TCRdb's TRBD1 call cannot be checked. Germline loops: CDR1 LGHDT, CDR2 YNNKEL (reference sequence). The CDR3 runs 14 residues. The CDR3 spells CASSRPGENTEAFF.

The gene calls are TRBV4-3 and TRBJ1-3. The CDR3 length is 13 residues. The germline CDR1 and CDR2 sequences are LGHNA and YSLEER. The CDR3 is CASSQDSGNTIYF.

The chain combines TRBV20-1 with TRBJ1-5; the TCRdb D gene call, TRBD1, has no DNA to confirm it. The CDR3 has 17 amino acids. Germline CDR1 is DFQATT and CDR2 is SNEGSKA (reference sequence). CDR3 amino acids: CSARPWGTGSSNQPQHF.

The CDR3: CASSRGALQETQYF. The chain is built from TRBV4-2 and TRBJ2-5; without DNA, the TCRdb call of TRBD1 cannot be checked. The V gene's germline CDR1 is LGHNA and CDR2 YNFKEQ. This CDR3 spans 14 amino acids.

The genes are TRBV3-1 and TRBJ1-1; the TCRdb D gene call, TRBD1, has no DNA to confirm it. Germline V gene lookup returns CDR1 LGHDT and CDR2 YNNKEL (reference sequence). The CDR3 sequence is 15 residues long. The CDR3 is CASSQGGHSNTEAFF.

This chain uses TRBV7-6 with TRBJ2-3; TCRdb returns TRBD1, unconfirmable since there is no DNA. Germline loops: CDR1 SGHVS, CDR2 FNYEAQ. This CDR3 region has 17 residues. CDR3 residues: CASSSVRDRGLGDTQYF.

V is TRBV12-3 or TRBV12-4 and J is TRBJ2-7; TCRdb's D call of TRBD2 is untestable without DNA. This CDR3 contains 15 residues. The CDR3 loop is CASSFVAGRAYEQYF.

The chain links TRBV10-3 to TRBJ1-1; checking the TCRdb D call of TRBD1 is not possible without DNA. CDR1 is ENHRY, CDR2 SYGVKD, per germline. The CDR3 runs 15 residues. This CDR3 reads CAISVTGGSGTEAFF.

The rearrangement joins TRBV27 to TRBJ2-7; without DNA, the TCRdb call of TRBD1 cannot be checked. The CDR3 sequence is 16 residues long. The germline V gene has CDR1 MNHEY and CDR2 SMNVEV (reference sequence). CDR3 residues: CASRHGDRVFRNEQYF.

The V and J genes are TRBV20-1 and TRBJ1-2; TCRdb gives TRBD1 as the D gene, but with no DNA this cannot be confirmed. Looked up from germline, CDR1 is DFQATT and CDR2 is SNEGSKA (reference sequence). The CDR3 is 12 amino acids. The CDR3 loop reads CSAVKGAYGYTF.

V usage is TRBV6-5 and J usage is TRBJ2-2. This CDR3 has 14 amino acids. Germline V gene sequence: CDR1 MNHEY, CDR2 SVGAGI. CDR3 in amino acids: CASSSMGNTGELFF.

V gene TRBV3-1 combines with J gene TRBJ2-5; TCRdb gives TRBD2 as the D gene, but with no DNA this cannot be confirmed. This CDR3 is 15 amino acids long. Per the germline V gene, CDR1 is LGHDT and CDR2 is YNNKEL (reference sequence). CDR3 protein: CASSQVAGPELTQYF.

The chain links TRBV10-2 to TRBJ2-1; no DNA is available, so the TRBD2 call from TCRdb remains unchecked. CDR3 size: 14 residues. CDR1 WSHSY and CDR2 SAAADI come from the germline V gene. The CDR3 loop is CASNAGGRYNEQFF.

The chain links TRBV7-2 to TRBJ1-1. This CDR3 comprises 14 residues. Germline CDR1 SGHTA, CDR2 FQGNSA. The CDR3 is CASSLESVRTEAFF.

The rearrangement joins TRBV6-2 or TRBV6-3 to TRBJ2-1; there is no DNA to check the TCRdb D call of TRBD2. The CDR3 is 16 residues long. Germline CDR1 and CDR2: MNHEY and SVGEGT. CDR3 protein: CASRSAGEVSYNEQFF.

The rearrangement uses TRBV10-3 and TRBJ1-4; TCRdb gives TRBD1 as the D gene, but with no DNA this cannot be confirmed. The CDR3 consists of 14 residues. Germline values: CDR1 ENHRY, CDR2 SYGVKD. CDR3: CAISTRPTNEKLFF.

The chain carries TRBV20-1 and TRBJ2-2. This CDR3 has 13 amino acids. The germline V gene encodes CDR1 DFQATT and CDR2 SNEGSKA (reference sequence). This chain's CDR3 is CSAREQNTGELFF.

The V and J genes are TRBV20-1 and TRBJ1-5; the TRBD1 assignment by TCRdb is unverifiable without DNA. The CDR3 consists of 14 residues. Germline V gives CDR1 DFQATT, CDR2 SNEGSKA (reference sequence). Here the CDR3 reads CSASGTGGNQPQHF.

The chain is built from TRBV12-3 or TRBV12-4 and TRBJ2-7; absent DNA, TCRdb's TRBD2 call cannot be checked. The CDR3 contains 15 residues. CDR3 sequence reads: CASSLRREGLFEQYF.

J is TRBJ2-2 and V is TRBV5-1; the D call of TRBD2 rests on TCRdb alone, since no DNA is present to check it. In germline, CDR1 is SGHRS, CDR2 YFSETQ. CDR3 length equals 15 residues. The CDR3 region is CASRPGRPNTGELFF.

The chain is built from TRBV5-4 and TRBJ1-1; the D gene TCRdb calls, TRBD1, cannot be checked with no DNA. The germline gives CDR1 SGHNT, CDR2 YYREEE (reference sequence). This CDR3 comprises 15 residues. Here the CDR3 reads CASSRETGANTEAFF.

V gene TRBV7-9 combines with J gene TRBJ1-2; TCRdb's assignment of TRBD1 cannot be checked, as there is no DNA. The CDR3 consists of 13 residues. Germline V lookup: CDR1 SEHNR, CDR2 FQNEAQ (reference sequence). CDR3 amino acids: CASSADSKSGYTF. The full variable domain, completed using reference TRBV7-9 and TRBJ1-2, is DTGVSQNPRHKITKRGQNVTFRCDPISEHNRLYWYRQTLGQGPEFLTYFQNEAQLEKSRLLSDRFSAERPKGSFSTLEIQRTEQGDSAMYLCASSADSKSGYTFGSGTRLTVV.

This chain joins TRBV7-2 and TRBJ2-1; there is no DNA to check the TCRdb D call of TRBD1. CDR3 length equals 14 residues. The germline V gene has CDR1 SGHTA and CDR2 FQGNSA. The CDR3 loop reads CASSLAGASGEQFF. Using reference TRBV7-2 and TRBJ2-1 for the parts outside the CDR3, the full variable domain is GAGVSQSPSNKVTEKGKDVELRCDPISGHTALYWYRQSLGQGLEFLIYFQGNSAPDKSGLPSDRFSAERTGGSVSTLTIQRTQQEDSAVYLCASSLAGASGEQFFGPGTRLTVL.

CDR3 protein: CAWRQGAWTEAFF. This sequence joins TRBV30 and TRBJ1-1; TCRdb's assignment of TRBD1 cannot be checked, as there is no DNA. The CDR3 is made up of 13 amino acids. CDR1 is GTSNPN, CDR2 SVGIG, per germline (reference sequence). The variable domain in full, with the rest retrieved from reference TRBV30 and TRBJ1-1, is SQTIHQWPATLVQPVGSPLSLECTVEGTSNPNLYWYRQAAGRGLQLLFYSVGIGQISSEVPQNLSASRPQDRQFILSSKKLLLSDSGFYLCAWRQGAWTEAFFGQGTRLTVV.